Below, 22 T cell receptor beta chains from the same sample are listed, as sequenced in a study of shared clonotypes between healthy human individuals. Naive CD8 isolation took CD45RO-negative cells positively selected for CCR7 and excluded terminally differentiated effector memory CD45RA+ cells. Some clones are missing from TCRdb's copy, which holds only in-frame ones; the method was immunoSEQ multiplex PCR. Found here are over 2 million clones, roughly 95% of them singletons; the top ten hold around 1.1%. The sequencing input was naive CD8+ T cells sorted from blood. Receptor source: a man in his late teens or twenties in good health.

The chain has TRBV9 and TRBJ1-2; D is unclear. Germline V lookup: CDR1 SGDLS, CDR2 YYNGEE. The length of the CDR3 is 16 residues. The V end lost 3 bases, the J end lost 6 bases, and 21 bases lay between the germline ends. The CDR3 spells CASSAATTPISNGYTF. The CDR3 DNA is TGTGCCAGCAGCGCGGCGACAACTCCCATCTCCAATGGCTACACCTTC.

V is TRBV9 and J is TRBJ1-1; D perhaps matches TRBD1 (6 bases). The CDR3 extends over 13 amino acids. Germline CDR1 SGDLS, CDR2 YYNGEE. Trimming pared 6 bases from V and 7 bases from J, leaving 16 bases between. The chain's CDR3 is CASNPVGGGEAFF. CDR3 in DNA: TGTGCCAGCAATCCGGTGGGGGGCGGTGAAGCTTTCTTT.

The chain uses TRBV7-9 and TRBJ2-1, with TRBD2 matching over 10 bases. From germline, CDR1 is SEHNR and CDR2 FQNEAQ (reference sequence). Germline trimming cut 2 bases from V and 8 bases from J; bases unmatched to any gene: 12. The CDR3 covers 17 residues. CDR3 sequence: CASSLFAGLAVGDEQFF. Here the CDR3 DNA reads TGTGCCAGCAGCTTATTCGCCGGACTAGCGGTGGGGGATGAGCAGTTCTTC.

The chain uses TRBV7-9 and TRBJ2-5; TRBD2 matches 15 bases. Per germline, CDR1 SEHNR and CDR2 FQNEAQ (reference sequence). Trimming removed 5 bases from V and 0 bases from J; junction bases left unmatched: 7. This CDR3 has 18 amino acids. The CDR3 DNA reads TGTGCCAGCAGCCCCGGGACTAGCGGGGGGTACTACCAAGAGACCCAGTACTTC. Translated: CASSPGTSGGYYQETQYF.

V and J are TRBV25-1 and TRBJ1-6; D is uncertain. CDR1 and CDR2 (germline): MGHDK, SYGVNS. The CDR3 is 16 amino acids. V was pared by 1 base and J by 0 bases, with 7 bases between. CDR3 protein: CASSESPSSYNSPLHF. The CDR3 nucleotides are TGTGCCAGCAGTGAATCCCCGAGCTCCTATAATTCACCCCTCCACTTT.

CDR3 loop: CASSQPTGARNEQYF. The CDR3 DNA reads as TGCGCCAGCAGCCAACCAACAGGGGCGAGGAACGAGCAGTACTTC. The chain couples TRBV4-1 to TRBJ2-7; 7 positions agree with TRBD1. Germline CDR1 is MGHRA and CDR2 is YSYEKL. Trimming took 2 bases from V and 5 from J; bases not matched to a gene: 9. This CDR3 spans 15 amino acids.

This chain joins TRBV4-1 and TRBJ2-7; tentative D call: TRBD1 (6 bases). Germline loops: CDR1 MGHRA, CDR2 YSYEKL. V was pared by 1 base and J by 6 bases, with 16 bases between. The CDR3 is made up of 15 amino acids. The CDR3 region has the DNA TGCGCCAGCAGCCAAGTAGGGGGAATAGTATTCGAGCAGTACTTC. It yields the protein CASSQVGGIVFEQYF.

The chain is built from TRBV5-6 and TRBJ1-6; TRBD1 matches at 8 bases. V lost 0 bases to trimming and J lost 5 bases; unmatched junction nucleotides: 10. Germline CDR1 SGHDT, CDR2 YYEEEE. The CDR3 spans 18 residues. The CDR3: CASSLAVGQGAHNSPLHF. The CDR3 DNA follows: TGTGCCAGCAGCTTGGCCGTAGGGCAGGGGGCCCATAATTCACCCCTCCACTTT.

This chain links TRBV5-4 with TRBJ1-1; D call uncertain. The length of the CDR3 is 13 residues. Trimming took 1 base from V and 3 from J, leaving 7 bases between them. The germline V gene encodes CDR1 SGHNT and CDR2 YYREEE (reference sequence). The CDR3 nucleotides read TGTGCCAGCAGCTTGCCCCCCGACACTGAAGCTTTCTTT. Translation gives CASSLPPDTEAFF.

This sequence joins TRBV5-4 and TRBJ2-7; 9 nucleotides align to TRBD1. CDR3 length: 15 amino acids. Germline V gene data show CDR1 as SGHNT and CDR2 as YYREEE (reference sequence). With V trimmed by 4 bases and J by 1 base, 6 bases remained unmatched. CDR3 DNA: TGTGCCAGCAGCACATTTGGGACAGGGTCCTACGAGCAGTACTTC. This encodes CASSTFGTGSYEQYF.

For the CDR3, the DNA is TGTGCCAGCAGTTGGGACCGGGACTCCGAGTCCCCGAATACAGATACGCAGTATTTT. It yields the protein CASSWDRDSESPNTDTQYF. The chain links TRBV28 to TRBJ2-3, with D perhaps TRBD2 (6 bases). The CDR3 totals 19 residues. Per the germline V gene, CDR1 is MDHEN and CDR2 is SYDVKM. V lost 4 bases, J lost 3 bases, and 26 bases lay in between. Drawing the rest from reference TRBV28 and TRBJ2-3, the complete variable domain is DVKVTQSSRYLVKRTGEKVFLECVQDMDHENMFWYRQDPGLGLRLIYFSYDVKMKEKGDIPEGYSVSREKKERFSLILESASTNQTSMYLCASSWDRDSESPNTDTQYFGPGTRLTVL.

CDR3 DNA: TGTGCCAGCAGCTTGAGCAACAACCTGTTGGGGGGCGCTTTCTTT. Translation gives CASSLSNNLLGGAFF. The chain has TRBV5-8 and TRBJ1-1; D is perhaps TRBD1 (6 bases). CDR3 size: 15 residues. Deletions cut 1 base from V and 11 bases from J, with 21 bases between. CDR1 is SGHTS, CDR2 YDEGEE, per germline.

V is TRBV10-2 and J is TRBJ2-3, with 7 bases fitting TRBD1. V was clipped by 1 base and J by 0 bases; unmatched bases: 7. This CDR3 comprises 17 residues. Germline values: CDR1 WSHSY, CDR2 SAAADI. Here the CDR3 reads CASSEWGTETSTDTQYF. CDR3 bases: TGCGCCAGCAGTGAGTGGGGGACAGAGACTAGCACAGATACGCAGTATTTT.

The V and J genes are TRBV7-9 and TRBJ1-3, with 9 bases lining up with TRBD1. Trimming at V came to 5 bases and at J to 1 base, leaving 15 bases not matched to a gene. The CDR3 runs 19 residues. Germline V gene data show CDR1 as SEHNR and CDR2 as FQNEAQ (reference sequence). CDR3: CASSPPRDRDWDSGNTIYF. The CDR3 DNA reads as TGTGCCAGCAGCCCCCCCCGGGACAGGGACTGGGATTCTGGAAACACCATATATTTT.

This sequence joins TRBV30 and TRBJ2-5; no clear D. Germline V gene sequence: CDR1 GTSNPN, CDR2 SVGIG (reference sequence). V shed 2 bases and J shed 1 base, with 11 bases lying between them. The CDR3 consists of 14 residues. The CDR3 here is CAWSNAQPQETQYF. The CDR3 DNA sequence: TGTGCCTGGAGTAACGCCCAGCCCCAAGAGACCCAGTACTTC.

This rearrangement joins TRBV6-5 to TRBJ2-7; D not resolved. Germline V lookup: CDR1 MNHEY, CDR2 SVGAGI. Trimming pared 0 bases from V and 5 bases from J, leaving 8 bases between. CDR3 size: 13 residues. This chain's CDR3 is CASSYSGNHEQYF. Written as DNA, the CDR3 is TGTGCCAGCAGTTACTCAGGGAACCACGAGCAGTACTTC.

This chain connects TRBV5-1 to TRBJ2-1; possible D gene TRBD1, 6 bases. Germline-derived CDR1 and CDR2 are SGHRS and YFSETQ. Trimming shortened V by 5 bases and J by 5 bases, and 26 bases separated the two germline ends. This CDR3 has 18 residues. The CDR3 region is CASSWTALGSELNNEQFF. CDR3 DNA sequence: TGCGCCAGCAGTTGGACAGCCTTAGGTAGCGAGTTAAACAATGAGCAGTTCTTC.

Note on this clone: An end of the junction differs from the germline gene, which may be a read error. CDR3: CASSDPSGGFSTGELLF. CDR3 in DNA: TGTGCCAGCAGTGATCCTAGCGGGGGATTTAGCACCGGGGAGCTGCTTTTT. The J gene is TRBJ2-2, the V gene TRBV2, with TRBD2 matching 10 bases. The CDR3 covers 17 residues. Per germline, CDR1 SNHLY and CDR2 FYNNEI.

The chain recombines TRBV5-1 with TRBJ2-7; D might be TRBD1 or TRBD2, each matching 6 bases. V lost 3 bases to trimming and J lost 2 bases, with 15 bases between them. Germline V gene sequence: CDR1 SGHRS, CDR2 YFSETQ. The CDR3 is 15 amino acids. The CDR3 spells CASSSSGDSPYEQYF. The CDR3 DNA is TGCGCCAGCAGCTCATCAGGGGACTCCCCCTACGAGCAGTACTTC.

The chain joins TRBV28 to TRBJ2-5; D unclear. This CDR3 is built from 14 residues. V gave up 5 bases and J gave up 5 bases, with 15 bases separating them. Germline CDR1 and CDR2: MDHEN and SYDVKM. The CDR3, as DNA: TGTGCCAGCAGTCCTATGATCCTTTGGGAGACCCAGTACTTC. Translating gives CASSPMILWETQYF. Variable domain in full (rest from reference TRBV28 and TRBJ2-5): DVKVTQSSRYLVKRTGEKVFLECVQDMDHENMFWYRQDPGLGLRLIYFSYDVKMKEKGDIPEGYSVSREKKERFSLILESASTNQTSMYLCASSPMILWETQYFGPGTRLLVL.

This clone was recorded once. The gene calls are TRBV7-9 and TRBJ2-6; possibly TRBD2 for D (6 bases). With 5 bases removed from V and 1 base from J, the gap between germline ends came to 12 bases. The CDR3 runs to 16 residues. Germline CDR1 is SEHNR and CDR2 is FQNEAQ (reference sequence). Here the CDR3 reads CASSAPEGSGANVLTF. DNA for the CDR3: TGTGCCAGCAGCGCTCCGGAGGGGTCTGGGGCCAACGTCCTGACTTTC.

This chain links TRBV2 with TRBJ1-1, with D unresolved. The CDR3 is 12 amino acids. Germline CDR1 SNHLY, CDR2 FYNNEI. Between the trimmed V and J ends, which lost 3 bases and 8 bases, there was a span of 10 bases. CDR3: CASSELPSEAFF. DNA of the CDR3: TGTGCCAGCAGTGAGCTCCCCAGCGAAGCTTTCTTT.